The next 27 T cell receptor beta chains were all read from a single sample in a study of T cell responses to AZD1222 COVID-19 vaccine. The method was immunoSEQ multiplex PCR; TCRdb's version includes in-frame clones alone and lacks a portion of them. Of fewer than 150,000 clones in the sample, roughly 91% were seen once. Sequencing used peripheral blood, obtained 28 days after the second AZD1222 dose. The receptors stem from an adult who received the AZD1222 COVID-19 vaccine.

As DNA, the CDR3 is TGTGCCAGCAGCAGGGGGCTAGAAGTAGGACTGTTTTTT. It codes for CASSRGLEVGLFF. The chain has TRBV2 and TRBJ1-4, with 8 bases fitting TRBD1. V shed 6 bases and J 13 bases; nucleotides not matched to a gene: 10. Germline loops: CDR1 SNHLY, CDR2 FYNNEI. The CDR3 is made up of 13 amino acids.

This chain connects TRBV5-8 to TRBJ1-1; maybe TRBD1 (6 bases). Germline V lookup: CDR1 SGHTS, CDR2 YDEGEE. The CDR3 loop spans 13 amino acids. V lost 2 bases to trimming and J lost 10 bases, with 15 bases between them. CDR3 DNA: TGTGCCAGCAGCTTCAGGGACCCCAGGGGAGCTTTCTTT. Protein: CASSFRDPRGAFF.

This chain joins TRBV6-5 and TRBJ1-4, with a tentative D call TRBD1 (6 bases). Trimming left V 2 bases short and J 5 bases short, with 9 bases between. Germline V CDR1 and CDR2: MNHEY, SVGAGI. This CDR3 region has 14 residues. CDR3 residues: CASSYGQGNEKLFF. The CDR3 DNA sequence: TGTGCCAGCAGTTACGGGCAGGGGAATGAAAAACTGTTTTTT.

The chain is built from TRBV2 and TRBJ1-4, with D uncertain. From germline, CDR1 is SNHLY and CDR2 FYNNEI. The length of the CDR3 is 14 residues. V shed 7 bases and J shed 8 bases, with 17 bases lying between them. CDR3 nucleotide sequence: TGTGCCAGCAAGTGGTCACAGAGGTGGGAAAAACTGTTTTTT. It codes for CASKWSQRWEKLFF.

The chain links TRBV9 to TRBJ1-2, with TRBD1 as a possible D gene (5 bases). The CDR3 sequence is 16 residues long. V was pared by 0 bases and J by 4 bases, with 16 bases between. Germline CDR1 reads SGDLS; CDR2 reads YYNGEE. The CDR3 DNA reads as TGTGCCAGCAGCGTAGGGTCCCAGGGTTCTCCCTATGGCTACACCTTC. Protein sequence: CASSVGSQGSPYGYTF.

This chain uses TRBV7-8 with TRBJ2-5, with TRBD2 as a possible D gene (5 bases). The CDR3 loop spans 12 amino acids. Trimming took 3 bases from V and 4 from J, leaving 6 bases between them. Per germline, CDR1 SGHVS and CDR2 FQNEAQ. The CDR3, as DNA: TGTGCCAGCAGCTTGGCGGGAGAGACCCAGTACTTC. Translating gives CASSLAGETQYF.

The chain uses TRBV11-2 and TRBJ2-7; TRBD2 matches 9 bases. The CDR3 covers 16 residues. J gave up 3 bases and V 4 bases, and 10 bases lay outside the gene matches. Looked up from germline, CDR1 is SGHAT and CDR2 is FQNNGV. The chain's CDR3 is CASSSSGGGANYEQYF. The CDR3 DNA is TGTGCCAGCAGCTCATCGGGCGGGGGGGCTAACTACGAGCAGTACTTC.

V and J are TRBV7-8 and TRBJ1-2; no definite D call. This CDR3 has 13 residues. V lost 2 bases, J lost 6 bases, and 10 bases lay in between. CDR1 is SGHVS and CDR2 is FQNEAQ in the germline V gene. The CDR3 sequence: CASSLPGFDGYTF. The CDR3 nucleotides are TGTGCCAGCAGCTTACCGGGATTTGATGGCTACACCTTC.

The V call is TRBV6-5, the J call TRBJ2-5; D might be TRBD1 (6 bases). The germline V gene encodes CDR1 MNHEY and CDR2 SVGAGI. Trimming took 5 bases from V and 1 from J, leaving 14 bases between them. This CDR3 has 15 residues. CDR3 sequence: CASSTVGTTQETQYF. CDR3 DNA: TGTGCCAGCAGTACCGTCGGGACAACCCAAGAGACCCAGTACTTC.

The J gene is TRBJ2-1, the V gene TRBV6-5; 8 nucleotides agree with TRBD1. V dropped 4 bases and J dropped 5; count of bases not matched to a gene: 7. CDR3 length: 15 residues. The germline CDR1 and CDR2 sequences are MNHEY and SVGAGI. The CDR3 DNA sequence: TGTGCCAGCAGTTCTTCTCCAGGGGGCAACAATGAGCAGTTCTTC. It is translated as CASSSSPGGNNEQFF.

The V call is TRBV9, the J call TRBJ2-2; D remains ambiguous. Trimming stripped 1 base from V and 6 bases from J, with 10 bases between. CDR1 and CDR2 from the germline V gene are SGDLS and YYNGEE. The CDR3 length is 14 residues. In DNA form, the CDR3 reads TGTGCCAGCAGCGTAAAGGCGGCCTCCGGGGAGCTGTTTTTT. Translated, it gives CASSVKAASGELFF.

As DNA, the CDR3 is TGTGCCAGTAAGGTCGAACCTAGCACAGATACGCAGTATTTT. Amino acids: CASKVEPSTDTQYF. V and J are TRBV19 and TRBJ2-3; no firm D call. Trimming removed 7 bases at V and 0 bases at J, with 11 bases between. The CDR3 totals 14 residues. Germline V gene data show CDR1 as LNHDA and CDR2 as SQIVND (reference sequence).

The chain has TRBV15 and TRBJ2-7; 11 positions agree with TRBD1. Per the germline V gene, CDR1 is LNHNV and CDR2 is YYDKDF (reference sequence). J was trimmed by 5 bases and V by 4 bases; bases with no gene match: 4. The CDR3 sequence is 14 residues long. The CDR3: CATSTGQGVNEQYF. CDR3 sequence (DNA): TGTGCCACCAGCACGGGACAGGGGGTCAACGAGCAGTACTTC.

The CDR3 region is CASSLLQGYNEQFF. CDR3 DNA sequence: TGTGCCAGCAGCTTACTTCAGGGTTACAATGAGCAGTTCTTC. This rearrangement joins TRBV13 to TRBJ2-1; maybe TRBD1 (5 bases). The CDR3 spans 14 residues. The V end was cut by 2 bases, the J end by 4 bases, with 9 bases between. Germline CDR1 and CDR2: PRHDT and FYEKMQ (reference sequence).

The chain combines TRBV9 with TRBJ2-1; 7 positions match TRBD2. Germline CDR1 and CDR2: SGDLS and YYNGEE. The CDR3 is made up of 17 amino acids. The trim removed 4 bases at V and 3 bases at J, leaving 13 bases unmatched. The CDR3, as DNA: TGTGCCAGCAGCAGTAGAGCGGGAACACAACGCTACAATGAGCAGTTCTTC. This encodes CASSSRAGTQRYNEQFF. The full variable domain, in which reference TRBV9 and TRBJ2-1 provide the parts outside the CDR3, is DSGVTQTPKHLITATGQRVTLRCSPRSGDLSVYWYQQSLDQGLQFLIQYYNGEERAKGNILERFSAQQFPDLHSELNLSSLELGDSALYFCASSSRAGTQRYNEQFFGPGTRLTVL.

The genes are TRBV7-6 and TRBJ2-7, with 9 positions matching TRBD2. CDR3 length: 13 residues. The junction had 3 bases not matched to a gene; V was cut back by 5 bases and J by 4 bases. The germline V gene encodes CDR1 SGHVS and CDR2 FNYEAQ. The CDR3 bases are TGTGCCAGCAGCCGTAGCGGGAGTTACGAGCAGTACTTC. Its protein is CASSRSGSYEQYF.

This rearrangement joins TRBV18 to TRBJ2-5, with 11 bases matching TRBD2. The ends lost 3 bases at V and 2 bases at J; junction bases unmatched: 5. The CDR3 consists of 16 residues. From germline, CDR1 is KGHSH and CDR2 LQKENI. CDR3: CASSPQTSGAQETQYF. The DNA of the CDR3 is TGTGCCAGCTCACCGCAGACTAGCGGGGCGCAAGAGACCCAGTACTTC.

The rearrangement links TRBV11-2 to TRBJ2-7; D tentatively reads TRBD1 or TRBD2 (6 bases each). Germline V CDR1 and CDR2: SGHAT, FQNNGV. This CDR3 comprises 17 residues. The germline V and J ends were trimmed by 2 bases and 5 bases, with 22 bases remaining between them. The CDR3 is CASSLSRHPGAINEQYF. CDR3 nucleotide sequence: TGTGCCAGCAGCTTAAGTCGACATCCGGGGGCGATAAACGAGCAGTACTTC.

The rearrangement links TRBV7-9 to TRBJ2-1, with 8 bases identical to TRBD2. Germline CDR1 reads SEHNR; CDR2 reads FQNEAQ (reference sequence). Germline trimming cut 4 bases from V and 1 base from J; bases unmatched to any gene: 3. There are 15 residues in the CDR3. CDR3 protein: CASSSKRGSYNEQFF. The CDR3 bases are TGTGCCAGCAGCTCTAAGCGGGGGTCCTACAATGAGCAGTTCTTC. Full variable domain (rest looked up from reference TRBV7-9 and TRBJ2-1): DTGVSQNPRHKITKRGQNVTFRCDPISEHNRLYWYRQTLGQGPEFLTYFQNEAQLEKSRLLSDRFSAERPKGSFSTLEIQRTEQGDSAMYLCASSSKRGSYNEQFFGPGTRLTVL.

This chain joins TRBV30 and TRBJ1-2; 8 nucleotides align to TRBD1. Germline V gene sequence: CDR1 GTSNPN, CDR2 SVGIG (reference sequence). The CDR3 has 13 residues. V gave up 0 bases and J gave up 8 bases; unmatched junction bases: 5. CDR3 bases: TGTGCCTGGAGTGTTCAGGGGGCGAGGGGCTACACCTTC. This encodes CAWSVQGARGYTF. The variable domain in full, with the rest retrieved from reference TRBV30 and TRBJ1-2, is SQTIHQWPATLVQPVGSPLSLECTVEGTSNPNLYWYRQAAGRGLQLLFYSVGIGQISSEVPQNLSASRPQDRQFILSSKKLLLSDSGFYLCAWSVQGARGYTFGSGTRLTVV.

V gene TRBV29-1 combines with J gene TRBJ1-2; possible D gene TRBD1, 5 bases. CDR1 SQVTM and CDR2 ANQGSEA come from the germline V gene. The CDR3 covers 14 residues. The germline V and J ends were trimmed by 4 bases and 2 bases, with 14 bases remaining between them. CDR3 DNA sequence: TGCAGCGTTGCGTCCTTCGGGGGAAACTATGGCTACACCTTC. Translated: CSVASFGGNYGYTF. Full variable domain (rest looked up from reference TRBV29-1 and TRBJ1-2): SAVISQKPSRDICQRGTSLTIQCQVDSQVTMMFWYRQQPGQSLTLIATANQGSEATYESGFVIDKFPISRPNLTFSTLTVSNMSPEDSSIYLCSVASFGGNYGYTFGSGTRLTVV.

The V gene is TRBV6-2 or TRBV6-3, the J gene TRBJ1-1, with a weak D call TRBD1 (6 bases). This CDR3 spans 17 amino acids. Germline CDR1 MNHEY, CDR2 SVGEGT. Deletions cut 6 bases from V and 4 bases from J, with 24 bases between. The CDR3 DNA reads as TGTGCCAGCAGCCCCGCGGGGGCGAGGGTGGTAGGCACTGAAGCTTTCTTT. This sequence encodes CASSPAGARVVGTEAFF.

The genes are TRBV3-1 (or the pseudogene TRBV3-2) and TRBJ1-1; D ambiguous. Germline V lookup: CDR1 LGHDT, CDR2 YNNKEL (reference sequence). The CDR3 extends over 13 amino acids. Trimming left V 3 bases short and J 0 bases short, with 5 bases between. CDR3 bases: TGTGCCAGCAGCCAGGGGTTGAACACTGAAGCTTTCTTT. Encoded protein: CASSQGLNTEAFF.

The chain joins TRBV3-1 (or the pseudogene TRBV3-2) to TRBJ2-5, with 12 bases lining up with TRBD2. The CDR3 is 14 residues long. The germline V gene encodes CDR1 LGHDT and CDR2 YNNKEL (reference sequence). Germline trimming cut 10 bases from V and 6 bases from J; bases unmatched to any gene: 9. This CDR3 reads CATRTSGDSKTQYF. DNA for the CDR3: TGTGCCACCCGGACTAGCGGGGACTCGAAGACCCAGTACTTC.

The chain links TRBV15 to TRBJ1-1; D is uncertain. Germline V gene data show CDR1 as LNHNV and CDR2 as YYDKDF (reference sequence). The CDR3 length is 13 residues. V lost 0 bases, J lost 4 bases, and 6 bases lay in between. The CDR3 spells CATSRDWVTEAFF. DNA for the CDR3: TGTGCCACCAGCAGAGATTGGGTCACTGAAGCTTTCTTT.

For the CDR3, the DNA is TGTGCCAGCCCCAGCTGGGGAGCGGGTCCCTACGAGCAGTACTTC. Protein product: CASPSWGAGPYEQYF. V usage is TRBV14 and J usage is TRBJ2-7; tentatively, D is TRBD2 (6 bases). The CDR3 runs to 15 residues. Germline V gene sequence: CDR1 SGHDN, CDR2 FVKESK. V dropped 8 bases and J dropped 2 bases, with 19 bases sitting between them.

CDR3 in DNA: TGTGCCAGCAGCCCTAAAGTGGGGTTGGAAGCTTTCTTT. It specifies CASSPKVGLEAFF. This chain uses TRBV7-2 with TRBJ1-1; D is unclear. Germline CDR1 reads SGHTA; CDR2 reads FQGNSA. CDR3 length: 13 residues. Trimming left V 5 bases short and J 8 bases short, with 15 bases between.